This is a list of T cell receptor beta chains from one sample in a study of spatial heterogeneity in lung cancer. From the 5' RACE reads, TCRdb called clonotypes with MiXCR, one entry per CDR3 protein. The data contain around 110,000 distinct CDR3 sequences, less than 15% of them seen just once; the ten biggest clones take up approximately 15%. This material consisted of PBMCs, taken at follow-up. These receptors were obtained from a male donor with early-stage non-small cell lung cancer. The CDR3 runs from the conserved cysteine through the conserved F or W. The D gene is left open where the match is weak. Clone size appears in some rows only: once, few, many, or a class for an expanded clone.

size: -; J: TRBJ2-5; V: TRBV28; length: 12; D: -; DNA: TGTGCCAGCAGCCCGGGAGAAGAGACCCAGTACTTC; CDR3: CASSPGEETQYF
size: few; J: TRBJ1-3; V: TRBV2; length: 17; D: -; DNA: TGTGCCAGCAACCTCCGTGGGGCCTACGATACTGGAAACACCATATATTTT; CDR3: CASNLRGAYDTGNTIYF
size: -; J: TRBJ1-5; V: TRBV12-3/TRBV12-4; length: 14; D: -; DNA: TGTGCCAGCACTTACGGAGGGGGCAATCAGCCCCAGCATTTT; CDR3: CASTYGGGNQPQHF
size: -; J: TRBJ2-7; V: TRBV10-2; length: 13; D: TRBD1; DNA: TGCGCCAGCACGACACAGGGGGCAGGCGAGCAGTACTTC; CDR3: CASTTQGAGEQYF
size: many; J: TRBJ2-1; V: TRBV28; length: 14; D: -; DNA: TGTGCCAGCAGTTTCTGGACAAACGACAATGAGCAGTTCTTC; CDR3: CASSFWTNDNEQFF
size: few; J: TRBJ1-1; V: TRBV12-3/TRBV12-4; length: 14; D: -; DNA: TGTGCCAGCAGGGCTCTCCTTCAGAACACTGAAGCTTTCTTT; CDR3: CASRALLQNTEAFF
size: many; J: TRBJ2-1; V: TRBV29-1; length: 13; D: -; DNA: TGCAGCGTTGCCCTACAGGTGCTATGGGAGCAGTTCTTC; CDR3: CSVALQVLWEQFF
size: -; J: TRBJ2-7; V: TRBV20-1; length: 11; D: -; DNA: TGCAGTGCTAGGGTTCAATACGAGCAGTACTTC; CDR3: CSARVQYEQYF
size: many; J: TRBJ1-5; V: TRBV20-1; length: 15; D: -; DNA: TGCAGTGCTAGTAACGCAGGGGAAGGCAATCAGCCCCAGCATTTT; CDR3: CSASNAGEGNQPQHF
size: -; J: TRBJ2-5; V: TRBV19; length: 11; D: -; DNA: TGTGCCAGTACATGGGGAAAGACCCAGTACTTC; CDR3: CASTWGKTQYF
size: many; J: TRBJ2-5; V: TRBV24-1; length: 13; D: -; DNA: TGTGCCACCAGTGTGGGGGTCCGGGAGACCCAGTACTTC; CDR3: CATSVGVRETQYF
size: -; J: TRBJ2-5; V: TRBV25-1; length: 13; D: -; DNA: TGTGCCAGGTCAGGGGGGAACAAAGAGACCCAGTACTTC; CDR3: CARSGGNKETQYF
size: few; J: TRBJ1-2; V: TRBV7-9; length: 17; D: -; DNA: TGTGCCAGCAGCTTAATTTCAGGGGTCCTATCCGTCTATGGCTACACCTTC; CDR3: CASSLISGVLSVYGYTF
size: many; J: TRBJ2-7; V: TRBV14; length: 14; D: -; DNA: TGTGCCAGCAGCCAGGGTTCGCTCCGTAGTGAGCAGTACTTC; CDR3: CASSQGSLRSEQYF
size: few; J: TRBJ1-5; V: TRBV12-5; length: 14; D: -; DNA: TGTGCTAGTGGTACCCCGGGCCTCCATCAGCCCCAGCATTTT; CDR3: CASGTPGLHQPQHF
size: -; J: TRBJ2-3; V: TRBV4-2; length: 15; D: TRBD2; DNA: TGTGCCAGCAGCCCCACGGAGCGGGGGACGGATACGCAGTATTTT; CDR3: CASSPTERGTDTQYF
size: -; J: TRBJ1-2; V: TRBV6-5; length: 13; D: -; DNA: TGTGCCAGCACTAACCAAACCCGGTATGGCTACACCTTC; CDR3: CASTNQTRYGYTF
size: -; J: TRBJ1-1; V: TRBV5-1; length: 16; D: TRBD1; DNA: TGCGCCAGCAGCTGGAGTCCAACAGGGGCGGACACTGAAGCTTTCTTT; CDR3: CASSWSPTGADTEAFF
size: once; J: TRBJ1-2; V: TRBV27; length: 14; D: -; DNA: TGTGCCAGCAGTTTATCGTCAGCGTTCTATGGCTACACCTTC; CDR3: CASSLSSAFYGYTF